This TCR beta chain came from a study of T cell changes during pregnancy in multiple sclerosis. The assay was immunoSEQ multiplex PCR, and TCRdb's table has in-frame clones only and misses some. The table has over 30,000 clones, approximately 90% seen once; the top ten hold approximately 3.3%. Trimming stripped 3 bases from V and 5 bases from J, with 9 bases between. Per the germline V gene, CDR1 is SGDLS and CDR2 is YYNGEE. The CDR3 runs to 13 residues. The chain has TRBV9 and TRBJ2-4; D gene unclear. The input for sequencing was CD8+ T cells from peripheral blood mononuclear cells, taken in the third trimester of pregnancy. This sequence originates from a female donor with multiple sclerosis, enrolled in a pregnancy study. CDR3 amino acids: CASSAGWENIQYF. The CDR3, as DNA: TGTGCCAGCAGCGCCGGGTGGGAAAACATTCAGTACTTC.